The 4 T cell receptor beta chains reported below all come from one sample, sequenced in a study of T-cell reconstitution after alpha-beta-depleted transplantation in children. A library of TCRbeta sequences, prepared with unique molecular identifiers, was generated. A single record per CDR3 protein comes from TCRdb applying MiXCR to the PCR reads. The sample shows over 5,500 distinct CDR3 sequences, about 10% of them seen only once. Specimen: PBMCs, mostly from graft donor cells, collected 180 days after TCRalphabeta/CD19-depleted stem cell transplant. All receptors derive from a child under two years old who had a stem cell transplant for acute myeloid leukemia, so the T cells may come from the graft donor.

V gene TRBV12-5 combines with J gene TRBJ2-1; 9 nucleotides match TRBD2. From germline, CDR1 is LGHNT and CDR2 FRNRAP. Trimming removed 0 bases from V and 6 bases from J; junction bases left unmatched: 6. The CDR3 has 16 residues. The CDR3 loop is CASGLVLSGSPNEQFF. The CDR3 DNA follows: TGTGCTAGTGGTTTGGTACTTAGCGGGAGTCCCAATGAGCAGTTCTTC.

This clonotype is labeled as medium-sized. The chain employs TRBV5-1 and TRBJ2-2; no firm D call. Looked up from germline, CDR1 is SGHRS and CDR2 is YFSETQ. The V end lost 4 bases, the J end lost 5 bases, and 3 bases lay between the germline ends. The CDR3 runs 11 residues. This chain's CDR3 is CASSGTGELFF. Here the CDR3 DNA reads TGCGCCAGCAGCGGGACCGGGGAGCTGTTTTTT.

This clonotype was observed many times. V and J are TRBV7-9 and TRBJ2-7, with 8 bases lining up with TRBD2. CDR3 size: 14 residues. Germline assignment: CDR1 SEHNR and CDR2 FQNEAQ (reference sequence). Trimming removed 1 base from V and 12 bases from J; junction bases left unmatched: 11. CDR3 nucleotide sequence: TGTGCCAGCAGCTTAGGGACTAGCCCCTCCATTGGGTACTTC. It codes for CASSLGTSPSIGYF.

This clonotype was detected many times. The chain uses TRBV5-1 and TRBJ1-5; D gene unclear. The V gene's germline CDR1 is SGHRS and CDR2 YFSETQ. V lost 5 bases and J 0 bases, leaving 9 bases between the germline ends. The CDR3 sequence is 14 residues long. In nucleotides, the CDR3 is TGCGCCAGCAGACAAGACACTAGCAATCAGCCCCAGCATTTT. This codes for CASRQDTSNQPQHF.